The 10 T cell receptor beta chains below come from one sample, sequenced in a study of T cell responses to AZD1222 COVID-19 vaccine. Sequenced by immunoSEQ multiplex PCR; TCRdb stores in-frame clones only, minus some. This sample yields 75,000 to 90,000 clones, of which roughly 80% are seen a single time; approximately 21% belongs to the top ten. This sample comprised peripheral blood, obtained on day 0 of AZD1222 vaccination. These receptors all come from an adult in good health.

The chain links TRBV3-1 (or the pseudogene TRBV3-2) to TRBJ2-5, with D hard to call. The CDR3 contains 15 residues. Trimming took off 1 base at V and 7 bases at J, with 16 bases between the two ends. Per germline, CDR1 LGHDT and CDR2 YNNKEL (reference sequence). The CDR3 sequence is CASSQVLGLDGTQYF. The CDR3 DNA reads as TGTGCCAGCAGCCAAGTCTTAGGGCTAGACGGGACCCAGTACTTC.

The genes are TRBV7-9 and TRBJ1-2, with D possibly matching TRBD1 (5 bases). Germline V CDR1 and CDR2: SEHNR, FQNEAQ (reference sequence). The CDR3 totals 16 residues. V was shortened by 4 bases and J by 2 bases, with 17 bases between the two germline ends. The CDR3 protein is CASSSLGRGTNYGYTF. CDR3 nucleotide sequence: TGTGCCAGCAGCTCACTGGGTCGGGGCACAAACTATGGCTACACCTTC.

This CDR3 is CASSALGVGETQYF. CDR3 sequence (DNA): TGTGCCAGCAGCGCTCTTGGGGTGGGAGAGACCCAGTACTTC. The V call is TRBV9, the J call TRBJ2-5, with no clear D. Germline V gene data show CDR1 as SGDLS and CDR2 as YYNGEE. Trimming took off 3 bases at V and 4 bases at J, with 13 bases between the two ends. The length of the CDR3 is 14 residues.

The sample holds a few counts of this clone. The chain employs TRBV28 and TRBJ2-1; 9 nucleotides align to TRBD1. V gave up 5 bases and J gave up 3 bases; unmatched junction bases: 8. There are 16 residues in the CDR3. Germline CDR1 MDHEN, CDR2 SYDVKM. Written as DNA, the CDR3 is TGTGCCAGCAGTCCGGAATGGGGACAGGGCTACAATGAGCAGTTCTTC. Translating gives CASSPEWGQGYNEQFF.

The CDR3 region has the DNA TGCGCCAGCAGCTTAGCGCGCCGGGATACGCAGTATTTT. Translating it yields CASSLARRDTQYF. The rearrangement uses TRBV5-1 and TRBJ2-3; no clear D gene. Germline loops: CDR1 SGHRS, CDR2 YFSETQ. Deletions cut 2 bases from V and 6 bases from J, with 10 bases between. The CDR3 length is 13 residues.

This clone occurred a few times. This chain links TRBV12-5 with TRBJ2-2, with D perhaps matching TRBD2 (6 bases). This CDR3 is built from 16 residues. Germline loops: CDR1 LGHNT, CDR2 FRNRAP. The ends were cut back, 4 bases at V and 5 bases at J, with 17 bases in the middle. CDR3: CASGSPGVTVTGELFF. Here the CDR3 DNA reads TGTGCTAGTGGTTCACCGGGAGTTACAGTGACCGGGGAGCTGTTTTTT.

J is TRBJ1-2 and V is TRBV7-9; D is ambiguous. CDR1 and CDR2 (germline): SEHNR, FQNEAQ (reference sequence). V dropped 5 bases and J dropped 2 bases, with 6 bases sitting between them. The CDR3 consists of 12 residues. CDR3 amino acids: CASSTPNYGYTF. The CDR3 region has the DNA TGTGCCAGCAGCACCCCGAACTATGGCTACACCTTC.

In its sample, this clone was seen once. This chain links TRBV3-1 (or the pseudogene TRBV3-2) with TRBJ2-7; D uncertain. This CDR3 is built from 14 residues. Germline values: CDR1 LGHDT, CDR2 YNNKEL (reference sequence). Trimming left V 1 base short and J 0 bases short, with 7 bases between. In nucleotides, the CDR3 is TGTGCCAGCAGCCAAGCAGAGAGCTCCTACGAGCAGTACTTC. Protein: CASSQAESSYEQYF.

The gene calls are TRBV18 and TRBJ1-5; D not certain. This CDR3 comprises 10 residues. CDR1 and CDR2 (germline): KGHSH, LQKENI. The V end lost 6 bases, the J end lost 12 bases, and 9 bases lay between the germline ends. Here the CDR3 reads CASSRGVQHF. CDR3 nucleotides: TGTGCCAGCTCCCGCGGGGTCCAGCATTTT.

The CDR3, as DNA: TGTGCCAGCAGCTTAGATCAGACAGATACGCAGTATTTT. Translating it yields CASSLDQTDTQYF. The chain is built from TRBV11-2 and TRBJ2-3; D not resolved. The CDR3 totals 13 residues. The germline CDR1 and CDR2 sequences are SGHAT and FQNNGV. With 0 bases removed from V and 3 bases from J, the gap between germline ends came to 4 bases.